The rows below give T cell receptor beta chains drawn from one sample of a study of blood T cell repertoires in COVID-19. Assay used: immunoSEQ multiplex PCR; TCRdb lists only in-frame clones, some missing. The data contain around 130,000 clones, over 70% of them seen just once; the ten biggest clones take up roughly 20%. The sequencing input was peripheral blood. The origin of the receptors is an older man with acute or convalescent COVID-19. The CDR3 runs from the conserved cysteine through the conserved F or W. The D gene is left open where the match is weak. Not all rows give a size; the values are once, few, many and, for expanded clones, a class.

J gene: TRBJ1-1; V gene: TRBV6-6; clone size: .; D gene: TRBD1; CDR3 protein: CASRKRGQGAATEAFF; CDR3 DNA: TGTGCCAGCAGAAAACGGGGACAGGGGGCGGCCACTGAAGCTTTCTTT
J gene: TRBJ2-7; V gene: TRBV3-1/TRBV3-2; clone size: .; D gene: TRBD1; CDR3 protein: CASSQALTTGLYSYEQYF; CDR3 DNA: TGTGCCAGCAGCCAGGCTCTCACGACAGGGCTTTACTCCTACGAGCAGTACTTC
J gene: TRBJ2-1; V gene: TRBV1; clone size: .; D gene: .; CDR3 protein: CTSSQSRGEWLSYNEQFF; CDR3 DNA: TGCACCAGCAGCCAAAGCCGGGGAGAATGGTTATCCTACAATGAGCAGTTCTTC
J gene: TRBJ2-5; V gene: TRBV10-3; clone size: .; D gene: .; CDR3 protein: CAISAADETQYF; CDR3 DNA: TGTGCCATCAGTGCTGCGGATGAGACCCAGTACTTC
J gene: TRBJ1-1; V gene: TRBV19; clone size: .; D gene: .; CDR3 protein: CASSAQTGFLNTEAFF; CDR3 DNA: TGTGCCAGTAGTGCTCAAACAGGGTTTTTGAACACTGAAGCTTTCTTT
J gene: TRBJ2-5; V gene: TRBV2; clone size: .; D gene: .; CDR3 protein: CASRRTERETQYF; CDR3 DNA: TGTGCCAGCAGGAGGACAGAAAGAGAGACCCAGTACTTC
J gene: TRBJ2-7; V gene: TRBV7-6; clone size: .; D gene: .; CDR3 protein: CASSLEGQGGYEQYF; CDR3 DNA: TGTGCCAGCAGCTTAGAGGGCCAGGGCGGATACGAGCAGTACTTC
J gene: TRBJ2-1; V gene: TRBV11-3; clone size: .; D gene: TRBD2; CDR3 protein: CASSAGTSGGPNSYNEQFF; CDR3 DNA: TGTGCCAGCAGCGCCGGGACTAGCGGGGGGCCGAACTCCTACAATGAGCAGTTCTTC
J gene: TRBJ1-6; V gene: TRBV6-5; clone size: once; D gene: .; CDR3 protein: CASRLGSNNSPLHF; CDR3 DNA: TGTGCCAGCAGACTAGGTAGTAATAATTCACCCCTCCACTTT
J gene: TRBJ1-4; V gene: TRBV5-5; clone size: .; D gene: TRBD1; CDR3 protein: CASSRQEGARSEKLFF; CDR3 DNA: TGTGCCAGCAGCCGTCAAGAGGGGGCGCGTTCGGAAAAACTGTTTTTT
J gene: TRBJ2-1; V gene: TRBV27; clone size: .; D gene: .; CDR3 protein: CASSPEGQGPGIGQFF; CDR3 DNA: TGTGCCAGCAGTCCGGAGGGGCAGGGCCCTGGAATTGGGCAGTTCTTC
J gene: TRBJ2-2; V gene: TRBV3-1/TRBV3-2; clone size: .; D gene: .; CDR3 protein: CASSQGGAAGELFF; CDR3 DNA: TGTGCCAGCAGCCAAGGGGGAGCGGCCGGGGAGCTGTTTTTT
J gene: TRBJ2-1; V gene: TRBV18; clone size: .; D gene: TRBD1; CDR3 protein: CASSRGTGSNEQFF; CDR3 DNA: TGTGCCAGCTCCCGGGGGACAGGGTCCAATGAGCAGTTCTTC
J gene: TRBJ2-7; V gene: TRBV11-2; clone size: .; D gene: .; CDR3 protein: CASSLQGGEQYF; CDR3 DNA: TGTGCCAGCAGCCTTCAGGGGGGCGAGCAGTACTTC
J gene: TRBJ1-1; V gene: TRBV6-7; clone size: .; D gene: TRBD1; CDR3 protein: CASFSGPQGDTEAFF; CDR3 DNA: TGTGCCAGTTTCTCGGGACCCCAGGGGGACACTGAAGCTTTCTTT
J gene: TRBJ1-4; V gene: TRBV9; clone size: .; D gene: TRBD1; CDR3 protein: CASSAYTGQSNEKLFF; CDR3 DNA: TGTGCCAGCAGCGCCTACACGGGACAGTCTAATGAAAAACTGTTTTTT
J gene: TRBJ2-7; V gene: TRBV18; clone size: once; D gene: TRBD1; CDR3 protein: CASSPQRDRSYEQYF; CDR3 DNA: TGTGCCAGCTCACCACAGAGGGACAGATCCTACGAGCAGTACTTC
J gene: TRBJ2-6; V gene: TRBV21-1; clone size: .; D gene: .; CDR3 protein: CASSKKEGKVANVLTF; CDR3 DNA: TGTGCCAGCAGCAAAAAGGAGGGGAAGGTGGCCAACGTCCTGACTTTC